The 14 T cell receptor gamma chains listed next were all sequenced from one sample in a study of gamma-delta T cells after stem cell transplantation. TCRdb applied CATT to the RT-PCR reads for clone calling. Found here are 350 to 400 gamma-chain clones, about 54% of them singletons; the top ten hold about 38%. Specimen: gamma-delta T cells. The receptors derive from a human donor. It is not recorded whose cells these are; they may come from a transplant donor.

There is no V gene call, and the J gene is TRGJ1 or TRGJ2. The CDR3 extends over 13 amino acids. As DNA, the CDR3 is TGTGCCACCTGGGATATATCTCTGGTCCAGAAACTCTTT. This encodes CATWDISLVQKLF.

The sample holds a few counts of this clone. This chain joins TRGV9 and TRGJ1 or TRGJ2. V trimming: 0 bases; J trimming: 15 bases; junction bases outside the gene matches: 8. Germline-derived CDR1 and CDR2 are GITISATS and ISYDGTV (reference sequence). The CDR3 has 11 amino acids. The CDR3 spells CALWEVHRTLF. In DNA, the CDR3 is TGTGCCTTGTGGGAGGTGCATAGGACACTCTTT.

This clone was observed a handful of times. V usage is TRGV4 and J usage is TRGJ1 or TRGJ2. TCRdb lists no J gene, so it was determined here by aligning the DNA to germline. The junction had 2 bases not matched to a gene; V was cut back by 3 bases and J by 3 bases. Per the germline V gene, CDR1 is EGSTGY and CDR2 is YDSYTSSV. The CDR3 length is 12 residues. The CDR3 nucleotides are TGTGCCACCTGGGATACTTATTATAAGAAACTCTTT. It yields the protein CATWDTYYKKLF.

The rearrangement joins TRGV2 to TRGJ1 or TRGJ2. The J gene comes from matching the DNA to germline here; TCRdb lacks it. The length of the CDR3 is 12 residues. CDR1 and CDR2 from the germline V gene are EGSNGY and YDSYNSKV. V lost 0 bases and J lost 6; bases outside the gene matches: 2. The CDR3 here is CATWDGIYKKLF. CDR3 bases: TGTGCCACCTGGGACGGGATTTATAAGAAACTCTTT.

The chain has TRGV8 and TRGJP1. TCRdb lists no J gene, so it was determined here by aligning the DNA to germline. Germline values: CDR1 VENAVY, CDR2 YDSYNSRV. The CDR3 is 13 residues long. V lost 7 bases to trimming and J lost 4 bases; unmatched junction nucleotides: 6. CDR3 in amino acids: CATCVLTGWFKIF. The CDR3 DNA reads TGTGCCACCTGTGTCCTCACTGGTTGGTTCAAGATATTT.

This clone was counted only a few times. V is TRGV9 and J is TRGJP. TCRdb gives no J gene; it was assigned here by matching the DNA to germline. The CDR3 has 15 residues. V lost 6 bases to trimming and J lost 4 bases; unmatched junction nucleotides: 3. Germline V gene sequence: CDR1 GITISATS, CDR2 ISYDGTV (reference sequence). The CDR3 nucleotides are TGTGCCTTGTGGAGTCAAGAGTTGGGCAAAAAAATCAAGGTATTT. Protein: CALWSQELGKKIKVF.

This clone was seen more than once but under ten times. This chain joins TRGV9 and TRGJ1 or TRGJ2. The CDR3 contains 12 residues. Germline CDR1 GITISATS, CDR2 ISYDGTV (reference sequence). V lost 6 bases to trimming and J lost 3 bases; unmatched junction nucleotides: 5. CDR3 coding DNA: TGTGCCTTGTGGTCTACTTATTATAAGAAACTCTTT. Residues: CALWSTYYKKLF.

This clone was picked up a small number of times. This chain links TRGV2 with TRGJ1 or TRGJ2. The J gene, left out of TCRdb, was set here by checking the DNA against germline. The CDR3 extends over 13 amino acids. J was trimmed by 7 bases and V by 0 bases; bases with no gene match: 6. CDR1 and CDR2 (germline): EGSNGY, YDSYNSKV. In DNA, the CDR3 is TGTGCCACCTGGGACGGGCAGCGGTATAAGAAACTCTTT. Encoded protein: CATWDGQRYKKLF.

On this clone itself: In the same sample, other DNA sequences code for this CDR3. The rearrangement uses TRGV9 and TRGJP. As TCRdb names no J gene, one was assigned here on the basis of a DNA match to germline. This CDR3 has 15 residues. CDR1 and CDR2 from the germline V gene are GITISATS and ISYDGTV (reference sequence). Trimming at V came to 2 bases and at J to 7 bases, leaving 2 bases not matched to a gene. The CDR3 is CALWEEELGKKIKVF. The CDR3, as DNA: TGTGCCTTGTGGGAGGAGGAGTTGGGCAAAAAAATCAAGGTATTT.

The chain carries TRGV4 and TRGJ1 or TRGJ2. Assignment of the J gene here rests on matching the DNA to germline, because TCRdb gives none. The germline CDR1 and CDR2 sequences are EGSTGY and YDSYTSSV. The CDR3 sequence is 16 residues long. V gave up 5 bases and J gave up 0 bases; unmatched junction bases: 13. CDR3 region: CATWVRAPENYYKKLF. CDR3 sequence (DNA): TGTGCCACCTGGGTCCGGGCTCCGGAGAATTATTATAAGAAACTCTTT.

This clone has more than one count but fewer than ten. The chain couples TRGV3 to TRGJ1 or TRGJ2. No J gene was available from TCRdb, and it was assigned here by a germline match of the DNA. V lost 5 bases and J lost 0; bases outside the gene matches: 7. CDR1 is VTNTFY, CDR2 YDVSTARD, per germline (reference sequence). This CDR3 is 14 amino acids long. This chain's CDR3 is CATWVGENYYKKLF. DNA of the CDR3: TGTGCCACCTGGGTCGGGGAGAATTATTATAAGAAACTCTTT.

The V gene is TRGV9, the J gene TRGJP. The J gene, not given by TCRdb, was assigned here from a germline match of the nucleotide sequence. CDR1 is GITISATS and CDR2 is ISYDGTV in the germline V gene (reference sequence). The V gene end was trimmed by 5 bases and the J gene end by 4 bases; junction bases not matched to a gene: 2. The CDR3 extends over 15 amino acids. The CDR3 spells CALWVQELGKKIKVF. CDR3 coding DNA: TGTGCCTTGTGGGTACAAGAGTTGGGCAAAAAAATCAAGGTATTT.

The chain employs TRGV9 and TRGJ1 or TRGJ2. CDR1 and CDR2 (germline): GITISATS, ISYDGTV (reference sequence). Trimming removed 2 bases from V and 13 bases from J; junction bases left unmatched: 8. The CDR3 has 11 residues. This chain's CDR3 is CALWEGTVKLF. The CDR3 DNA is TGTGCCTTGTGGGAGGGCACGGTCAAACTCTTT.

The J gene is TRGJP1, the V gene TRGV8. TCRdb does not report a J gene; here it was assigned by matching the DNA to germline references. Losses at the gene ends were 6 bases for V and 7 bases for J; bases not matched to a gene: 5. The CDR3 runs to 12 residues. CDR1 is VENAVY and CDR2 is YDSYNSRV in the germline V gene. CDR3 nucleotide sequence: TGTGCCACCTGGTGGGGTGGTTGGTTCAAGATATTT. Protein product: CATWWGGWFKIF.